This TCR beta chain is drawn from a study of T-cell memory formation after mild COVID-19 (TCRdb year 2021). Notes on the research overall: TCR sequence clusters from the two donors were largely donor specific. In two donors, T-cell clones that expanded and contracted after mild COVID-19 were followed by sequencing TCRalpha and TCRbeta repertoires longitudinally. Two young, previously healthy adult volunteers, one female and one male, were included in the cohort.

Study-level results and caveats: From day 15 to 85, contracting clones showed balanced CD4/CD8 phenotypes, whereas a second wave of clones that expanded from day 15 to 37 leaned towards CD4+. SARS-CoV-2 specificity was not confirmed for the second-wave clones peaking on day 37. Contracting CD4+ clones were located mainly in the CM and EM memory subsets, whereas CD8+ clones were found to be enriched in EMRA. The detection of some responding clones in pre-infection memory suggests that pre-existing cross-reactive memory T cells joined the SARS-CoV-2 response. Only two mild cases were covered in the study, and larger cohorts including severe cases with pre-infection samples were considered necessary.

About this clonotype itself: There is no known antigen for this receptor. No much larger clone exists at a distance of one base, and base qualities are not known.

Instrument used: Illumina NovaSeq 6000. TCRalpha and TCRbeta cDNA libraries were built by 5'RACE with constant-segment primers, adding sample barcodes and unique molecular identifiers. RNA was extracted from every sample with Trizol reagent. The libraries were amplified in two PCR steps, and the second step added a second sample barcode and Illumina TruSeq adapters. Sequencing of libraries was performed on an Illumina NovaSeq with 2 x 150 bp paired-end reads. Concerning the study's data processing: The reads were demultiplexed and collapsed into UMI-guided consensus sequences using migec v1.2.7. Using mixcr v2.1.11, the UMI consensuses were aligned to TRA and TRB V and J templates and assembled into clonotypes. Expanded or contracted clonotypes were those called significant by both edgeR and NoisET, with noise models trained on biological replicates. edgeR calls used a false discovery rate-adjusted p below 0.01 and a log2 fold-change threshold of 1. PCA with hierarchical clustering of max-normalized trajectories of the 1000 most abundant clonotypes was used as exploratory dynamics analysis. Separately sequenced CD4+ and CD8+ repertoires were used to assign a CD4 or CD8 phenotype to each responding clone. In TCRdb, the public reads were trimmed at Q25 with fastp and aligned with MiXCR, with productive beta chains retained. Rows are unified per CDR3 protein, each entry keeping the most common DNA and genes. These V and J calls derive from TCRdb rather than the authors' analysis. Counted in this sample were 350,000 to 500,000 distinct CDR3 sequences; over 15% of them appeared once. The biggest ten clones account for around 8.4% of the sample.

The germline V gene (reference sequence) provides CDR1 SEHNR and CDR2 FQNEAQ. Relative to germline, V is 5 bases shorter and J is 5 bases shorter, with 10 bases between their ends. The CDR3 contains 12 residues, cysteine and phenylalanine counted. The sequence is cut down to CDR3 DNA, 36 bases in frame from base 1. Ficoll-Paque density gradient centrifugation was the method used to isolate PBMCs. This TCR came from an adult woman who had mild COVID-19 (a few samples of this study predate the infection). The sample titles of this study are shuffled in the database, so cell type and time point are left out; the donor was told from shared clones. The sample comprised PBMCs or a T cell subset sorted from them (not recorded which). The chain was built from TRBV7-9 and TRBJ2-7; the D gene remains uncertain. The bases read TGTGCCAGCAGCCTGACGACTGACGAGCAGTACTTC. The encoded protein is CASSLTTDEQYF.